This T cell receptor beta chain was observed in a study of T cell repertoires in aging, cancer and after chemotherapy. Multiplex touch-down PCR with TRB-A/B primers amplified rearranged V-D-J TRB sequences. TCRdb re-called the multiplex PCR reads with MiXCR, one entry per CDR3 protein. The sample shows some 2,600 distinct CDR3 sequences, 50% to 65% of them seen only once. V was cut by 0 bases and J by 0 bases, with 12 bases left in between. The CDR3 runs to 17 residues. Germline V gives CDR1 MNHEY, CDR2 SVGAGI. This clonotype showed up just a few times. Peripheral blood genomic DNA, not sorted cells or RNA, was the template.

The receptor was isolated from a human donor with a blood cancer. The sequenced material came from blood. The chain combines TRBV6-5 with TRBJ2-1; D gene unclear. In nucleotides, the CDR3 is TGTGCCAGCAGTTACTCCTTTCTGGGTAGCTCCTACAATGAGCAGTTCTTC. Its translation: CASSYSFLGSSYNEQFF.